The 6 T cell receptor beta chains below come from one sample, sequenced in a study of blood T cells in healthy people across ages. A second PCR of about 6 to 12 cycles used a sample-barcoded 5' primer and a J-beta primer mix. In TCRdb, the 5' RACE reads were re-called with MiXCR into one record per CDR3 protein. The sample records over 1.5 million distinct CDR3 sequences, around 48% being singletons. The sequenced material came from blood. Receptors originate from a woman aged 40 to 50 in good health.

Note on this clonotype: A much larger clone differs by one base, so this may be a read error. The J gene is TRBJ2-1, the V gene TRBV29-1; D unclear. V was pared by 2 bases and J by 3 bases, with 11 bases between. Germline V gene sequence: CDR1 SQVTM, CDR2 ANQGSEA. The CDR3 runs 14 residues. CDR3 nucleotide sequence: TGCAGCGTTGAAATCCGGACGGACTACAATGAGCAGTTCTTC. Residues: CSVEIRTDYNEQFF.

The V and J genes are TRBV20-1 and TRBJ2-5, with TRBD2 as a possible D gene (5 bases). CDR1 and CDR2 (germline): DFQATT, SNEGSKA (reference sequence). The CDR3 loop spans 14 amino acids. V lost 1 base and J 5 bases, leaving 14 bases between the germline ends. The CDR3 is CSARATSGGETQYF. The CDR3 bases are TGCAGTGCTAGAGCCACTAGTGGCGGGGAGACCCAGTACTTC.

The chain couples TRBV9 to TRBJ1-2, with unresolved D. V dropped 0 bases and J dropped 10 bases, with 10 bases sitting between them. This CDR3 has 12 amino acids. In germline, CDR1 is SGDLS, CDR2 YYNGEE. The CDR3: CASSVGPYFYTF. CDR3 DNA sequence: TGTGCCAGCAGCGTAGGGCCTTATTTCTACACCTTC.

The sample holds a few counts of this clonotype. The V and J genes are TRBV12-3 or TRBV12-4 and TRBJ2-7; 9 bases align to TRBD1. The length of the CDR3 is 17 residues. Unmatched junction bases numbered 12, after V lost 1 base and J lost 5 bases. CDR3 protein: CASSLGGGDRDFHEQYF. The CDR3 nucleotides are TGTGCCAGCAGTTTAGGGGGTGGGGACAGGGATTTCCACGAGCAGTACTTC.

The CDR3 spells CSARDGTGREEQYF. The CDR3 DNA follows: TGCAGTGCTAGAGATGGGACAGGGAGGGAAGAGCAGTACTTC. The chain uses TRBV20-1 and TRBJ2-5; TRBD1 matches 9 bases. This CDR3 is 14 amino acids long. The germline V gene encodes CDR1 DFQATT and CDR2 SNEGSKA (reference sequence). Trimming took 0 bases from V and 11 from J; bases not matched to a gene: 10.

The sample holds a few counts of this clonotype. In DNA, the CDR3 is TGTGCCAGCAGCTTACGACCCCAGAGAGATACGCAGTATTTT. This codes for CASSLRPQRDTQYF. The chain recombines TRBV7-2 with TRBJ2-3; D ambiguous. The CDR3 has 14 residues. CDR1 is SGHTA and CDR2 is FQGNSA in the germline V gene. V was clipped by 2 bases and J by 5 bases, with 11 bases between them.